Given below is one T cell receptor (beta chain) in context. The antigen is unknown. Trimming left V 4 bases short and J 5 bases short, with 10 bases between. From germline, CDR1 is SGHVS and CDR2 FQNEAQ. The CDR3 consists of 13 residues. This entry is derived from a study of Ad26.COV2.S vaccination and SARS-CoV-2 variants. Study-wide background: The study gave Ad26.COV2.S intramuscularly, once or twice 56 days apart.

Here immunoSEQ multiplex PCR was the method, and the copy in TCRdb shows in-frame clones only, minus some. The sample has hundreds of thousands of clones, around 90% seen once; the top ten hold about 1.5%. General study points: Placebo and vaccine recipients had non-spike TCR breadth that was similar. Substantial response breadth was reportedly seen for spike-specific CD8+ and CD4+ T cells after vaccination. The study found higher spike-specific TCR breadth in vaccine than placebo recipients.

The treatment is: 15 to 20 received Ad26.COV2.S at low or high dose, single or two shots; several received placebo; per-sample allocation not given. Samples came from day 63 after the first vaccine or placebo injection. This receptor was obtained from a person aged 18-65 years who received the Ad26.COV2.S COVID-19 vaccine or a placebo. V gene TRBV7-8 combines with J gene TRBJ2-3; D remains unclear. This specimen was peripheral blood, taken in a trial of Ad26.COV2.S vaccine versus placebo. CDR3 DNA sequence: TGTGCCAGCAGCTCGCTTTTGGTAGATACGCAGTATTTT. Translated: CASSSLLVDTQYF.